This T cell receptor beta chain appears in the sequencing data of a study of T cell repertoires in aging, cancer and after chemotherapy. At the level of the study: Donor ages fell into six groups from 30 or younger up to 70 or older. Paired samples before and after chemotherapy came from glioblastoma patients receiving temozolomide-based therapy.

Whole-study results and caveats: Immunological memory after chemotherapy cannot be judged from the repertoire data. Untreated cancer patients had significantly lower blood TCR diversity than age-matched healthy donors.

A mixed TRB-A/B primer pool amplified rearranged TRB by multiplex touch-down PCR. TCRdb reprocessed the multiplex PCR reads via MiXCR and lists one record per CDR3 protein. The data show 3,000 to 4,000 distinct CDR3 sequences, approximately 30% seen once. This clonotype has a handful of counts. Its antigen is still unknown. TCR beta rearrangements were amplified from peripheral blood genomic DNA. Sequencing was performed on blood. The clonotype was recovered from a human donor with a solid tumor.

CDR3 amino acids: CASSLNPTEAFF. DNA of the CDR3: TGTGCCAGCAGCTTGAATCCCACTGAAGCTTTCTTT. This chain links TRBV5-6 with TRBJ1-1; D remains unclear. V lost 1 base and J lost 4, with 5 bases in between. This CDR3 has 12 amino acids. Germline CDR1 is SGHDT and CDR2 is YYEEEE. Filled out from reference TRBV5-6 and TRBJ1-1, the complete variable domain reads DAGVTQSPTHLIKTRGQQVTLRCSPKSGHDTVSWYQQALGQGPQFIFQYYEEEERQRGNFPDRFSGHQFPNYSSELNVNALLLGDSALYLCASSLNPTEAFFGQGTRLTVV.